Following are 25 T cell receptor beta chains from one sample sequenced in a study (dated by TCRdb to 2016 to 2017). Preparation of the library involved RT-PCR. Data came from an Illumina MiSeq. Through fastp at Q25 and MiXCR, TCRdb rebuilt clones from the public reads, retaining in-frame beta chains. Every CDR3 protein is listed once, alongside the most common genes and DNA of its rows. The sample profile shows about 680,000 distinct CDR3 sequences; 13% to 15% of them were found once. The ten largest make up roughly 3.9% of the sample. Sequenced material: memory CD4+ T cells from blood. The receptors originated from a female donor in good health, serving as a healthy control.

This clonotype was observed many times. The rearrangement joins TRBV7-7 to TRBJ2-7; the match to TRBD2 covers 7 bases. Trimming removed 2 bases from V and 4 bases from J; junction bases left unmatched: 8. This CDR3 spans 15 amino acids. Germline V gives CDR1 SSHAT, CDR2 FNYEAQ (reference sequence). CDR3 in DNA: TGTGCCAGCAGCTTACGGCCGGGGGGTTTTTACGAGCAGTACTTC. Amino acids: CASSLRPGGFYEQYF.

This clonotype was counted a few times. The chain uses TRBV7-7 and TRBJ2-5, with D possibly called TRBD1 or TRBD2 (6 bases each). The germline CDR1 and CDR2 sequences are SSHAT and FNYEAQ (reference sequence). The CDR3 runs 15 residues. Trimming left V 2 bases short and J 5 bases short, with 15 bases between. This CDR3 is CASSLLRGPGETQYF. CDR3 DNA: TGTGCCAGCAGCTTATTACGGGGGCCGGGGGAGACCCAGTACTTC.

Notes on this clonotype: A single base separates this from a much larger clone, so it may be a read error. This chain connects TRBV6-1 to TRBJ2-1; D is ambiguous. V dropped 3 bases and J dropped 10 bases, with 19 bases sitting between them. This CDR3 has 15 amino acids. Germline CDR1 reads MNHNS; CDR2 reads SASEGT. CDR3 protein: CASSDSSKSVGEQFF. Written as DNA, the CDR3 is TGTGCCAGCAGTGACTCTAGTAAGTCTGTGGGGGAGCAGTTCTTC.

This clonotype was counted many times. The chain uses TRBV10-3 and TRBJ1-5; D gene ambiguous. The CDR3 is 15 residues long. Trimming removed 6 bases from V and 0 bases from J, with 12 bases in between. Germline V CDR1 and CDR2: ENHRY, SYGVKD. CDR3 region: CAISASGYSNQPQHF. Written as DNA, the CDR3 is TGTGCCATCAGCGCATCAGGTTATAGCAATCAGCCCCAGCATTTT.

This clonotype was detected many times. Here the CDR3 reads CASSSLDRGGYEQYF. The CDR3 DNA is TGTGCCAGCAGCTCCCTCGACAGGGGAGGTTACGAGCAGTACTTC. The V call is TRBV11-2, the J call TRBJ2-7; the match to TRBD1 covers 8 bases. V lost 4 bases and J lost 4; bases outside the gene matches: 9. This CDR3 is built from 15 residues. Germline V gene data show CDR1 as SGHAT and CDR2 as FQNNGV.

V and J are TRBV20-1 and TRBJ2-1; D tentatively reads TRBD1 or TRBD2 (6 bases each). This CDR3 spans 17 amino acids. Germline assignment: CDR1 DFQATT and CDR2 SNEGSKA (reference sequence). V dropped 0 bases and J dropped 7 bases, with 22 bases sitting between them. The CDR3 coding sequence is TGCAGTGCTAGAGACCCAAACAGGGTCGGGGGTGTGAATGAGCAGTTCTTC. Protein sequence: CSARDPNRVGGVNEQFF.

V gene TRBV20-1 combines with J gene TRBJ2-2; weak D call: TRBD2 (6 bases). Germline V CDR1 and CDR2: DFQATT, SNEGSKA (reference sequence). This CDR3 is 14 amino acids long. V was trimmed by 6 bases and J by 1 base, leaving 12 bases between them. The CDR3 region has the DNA TGCAGTGCCCCCGGGGAGGAGAACACCGGGGAGCTGTTTTTT. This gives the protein CSAPGEENTGELFF.

CDR3 nucleotides: TGCGCCAGCAGCCAAGATGGTGGGAGACCGGGGAACACTGAAGCTTTCTTT. It translates to CASSQDGGRPGNTEAFF. The chain couples TRBV4-3 to TRBJ1-1, with no clear D. The CDR3 sequence is 17 residues long. Germline V CDR1 and CDR2: LGHNA, YSLEER. The V and J ends lost 0 bases and 1 base respectively, with 15 bases between them.

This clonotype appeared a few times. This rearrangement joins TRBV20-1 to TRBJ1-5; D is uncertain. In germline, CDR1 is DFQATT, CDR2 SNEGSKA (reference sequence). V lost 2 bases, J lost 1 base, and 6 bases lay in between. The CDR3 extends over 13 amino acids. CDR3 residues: CSARSGSNQPQHF. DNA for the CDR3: TGCAGTGCTAGATCCGGGAGCAATCAGCCCCAGCATTTT.

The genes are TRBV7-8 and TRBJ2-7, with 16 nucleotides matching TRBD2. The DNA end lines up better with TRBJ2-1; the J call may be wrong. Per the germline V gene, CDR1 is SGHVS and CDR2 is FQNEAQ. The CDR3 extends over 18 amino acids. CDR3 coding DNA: TGTGCCAGCAGGGCCGGGACTAGCGGGAGGGACCCTTACAATGAGCAGTTCTTC. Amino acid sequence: CASRAGTSGRDPYNEQFF.

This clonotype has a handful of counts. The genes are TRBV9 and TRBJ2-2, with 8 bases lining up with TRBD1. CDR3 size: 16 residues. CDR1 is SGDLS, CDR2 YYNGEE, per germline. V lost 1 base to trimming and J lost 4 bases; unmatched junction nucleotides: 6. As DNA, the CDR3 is TGTGCCAGCAGCGTATTGTCAGGGGGCATCACCGGGGAGCTGTTTTTT. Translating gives CASSVLSGGITGELFF.

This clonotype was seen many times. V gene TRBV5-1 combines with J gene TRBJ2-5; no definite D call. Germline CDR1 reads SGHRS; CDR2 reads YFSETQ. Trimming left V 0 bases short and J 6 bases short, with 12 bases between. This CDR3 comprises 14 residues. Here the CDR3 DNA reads TGCGCCAGCAGCTTGGATGGCGGTTTGAAGACCCAGTACTTC. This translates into CASSLDGGLKTQYF.

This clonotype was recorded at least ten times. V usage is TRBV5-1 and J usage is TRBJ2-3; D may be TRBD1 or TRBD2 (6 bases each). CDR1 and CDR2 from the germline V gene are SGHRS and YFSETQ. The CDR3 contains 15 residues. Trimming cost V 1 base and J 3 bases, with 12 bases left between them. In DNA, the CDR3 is TGCGCCAGCAGCTTGTCAAAGGGGGGTACAGATACGCAGTATTTT. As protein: CASSLSKGGTDTQYF.

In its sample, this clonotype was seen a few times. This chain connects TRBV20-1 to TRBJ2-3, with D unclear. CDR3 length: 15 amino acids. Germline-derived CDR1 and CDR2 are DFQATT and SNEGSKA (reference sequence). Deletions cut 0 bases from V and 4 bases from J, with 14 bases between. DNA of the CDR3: TGCAGTGCTAGAGATCCCCAGTCTTTTTCAGATACGCAGTATTTT. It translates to CSARDPQSFSDTQYF.

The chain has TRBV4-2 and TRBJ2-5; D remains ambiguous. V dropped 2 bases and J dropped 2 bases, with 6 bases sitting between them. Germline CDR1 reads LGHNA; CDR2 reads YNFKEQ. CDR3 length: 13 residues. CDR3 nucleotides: TGTGCCAGCAGCCAACAACCTCAAGAGACCCAGTACTTC. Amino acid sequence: CASSQQPQETQYF.

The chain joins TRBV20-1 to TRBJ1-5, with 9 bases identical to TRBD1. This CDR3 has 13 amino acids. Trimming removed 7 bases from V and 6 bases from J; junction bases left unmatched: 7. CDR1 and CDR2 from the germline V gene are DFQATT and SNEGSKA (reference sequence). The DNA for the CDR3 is TGCAGTGTCCGACAGGGGGGGATTCAGCCCCAGCATTTT. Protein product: CSVRQGGIQPQHF.

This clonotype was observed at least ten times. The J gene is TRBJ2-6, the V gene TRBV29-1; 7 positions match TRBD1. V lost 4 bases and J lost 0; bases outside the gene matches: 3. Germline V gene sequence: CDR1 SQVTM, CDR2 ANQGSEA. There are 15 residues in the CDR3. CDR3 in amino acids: CSVAGQTSGANVLTF. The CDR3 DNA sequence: TGCAGCGTTGCGGGACAGACCTCTGGGGCCAACGTCCTGACTTTC.

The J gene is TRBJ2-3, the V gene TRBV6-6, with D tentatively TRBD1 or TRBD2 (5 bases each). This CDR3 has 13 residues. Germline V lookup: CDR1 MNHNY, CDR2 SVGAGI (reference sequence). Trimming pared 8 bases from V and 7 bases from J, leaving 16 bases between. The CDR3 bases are TGTGCCAGCGGGACGCAAACCCTCAATACGCAGTATTTT. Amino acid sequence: CASGTQTLNTQYF.

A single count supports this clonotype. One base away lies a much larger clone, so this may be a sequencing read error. This chain's CDR3 is CANSLGSGRGDTDTQYF. In DNA, the CDR3 is TGTGCCAACAGCTTAGGCTCCGGGAGAGGGGACACAGATACGCAGTATTTT. V is TRBV7-2 and J is TRBJ2-3, with D possibly being TRBD2 (6 bases). The CDR3 length is 17 residues. Germline-derived CDR1 and CDR2 are SGHTA and FQGNSA.

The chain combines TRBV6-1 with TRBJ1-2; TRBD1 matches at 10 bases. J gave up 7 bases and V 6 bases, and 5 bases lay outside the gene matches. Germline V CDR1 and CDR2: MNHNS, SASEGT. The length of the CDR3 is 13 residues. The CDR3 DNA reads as TGTGCCAGCAGGGGACAGGGGAGGTCTGGCTACACCTTC. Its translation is CASRGQGRSGYTF.

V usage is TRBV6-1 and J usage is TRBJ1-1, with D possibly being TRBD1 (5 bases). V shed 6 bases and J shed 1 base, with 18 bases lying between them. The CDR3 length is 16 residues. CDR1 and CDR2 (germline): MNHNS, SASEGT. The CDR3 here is CASRRARRGGNTEAFF. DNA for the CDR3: TGTGCCAGCAGACGGGCTAGGCGGGGCGGGAACACTGAAGCTTTCTTT.

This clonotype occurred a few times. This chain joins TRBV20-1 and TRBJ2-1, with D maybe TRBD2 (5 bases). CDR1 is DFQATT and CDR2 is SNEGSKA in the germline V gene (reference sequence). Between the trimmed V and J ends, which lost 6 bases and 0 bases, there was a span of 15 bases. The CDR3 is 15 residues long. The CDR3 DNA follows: TGCAGTGCGGGAGAAACTAGATTCTCCTACAATGAGCAGTTCTTC. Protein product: CSAGETRFSYNEQFF.

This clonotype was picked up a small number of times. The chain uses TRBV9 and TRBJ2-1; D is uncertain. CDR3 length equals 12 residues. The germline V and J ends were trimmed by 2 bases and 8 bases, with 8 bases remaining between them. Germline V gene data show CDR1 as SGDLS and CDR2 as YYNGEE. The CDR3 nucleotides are TGTGCCAGCAGCGTCAGTCGGGATGAGCAGTTCTTC. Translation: CASSVSRDEQFF.

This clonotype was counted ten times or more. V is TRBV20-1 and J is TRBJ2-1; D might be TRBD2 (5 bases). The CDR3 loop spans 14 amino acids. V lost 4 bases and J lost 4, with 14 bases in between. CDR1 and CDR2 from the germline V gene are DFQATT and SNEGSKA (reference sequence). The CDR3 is CSANPERGYNEQFF. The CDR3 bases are TGCAGTGCTAATCCCGAACGGGGTTACAATGAGCAGTTCTTC.

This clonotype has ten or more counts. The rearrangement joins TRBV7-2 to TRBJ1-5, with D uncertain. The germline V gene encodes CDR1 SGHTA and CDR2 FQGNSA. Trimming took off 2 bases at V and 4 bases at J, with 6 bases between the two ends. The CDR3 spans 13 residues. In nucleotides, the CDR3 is TGTGCCAGCAGCTTACAGCAAAATCAGCCCCAGCATTTT. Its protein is CASSLQQNQPQHF.